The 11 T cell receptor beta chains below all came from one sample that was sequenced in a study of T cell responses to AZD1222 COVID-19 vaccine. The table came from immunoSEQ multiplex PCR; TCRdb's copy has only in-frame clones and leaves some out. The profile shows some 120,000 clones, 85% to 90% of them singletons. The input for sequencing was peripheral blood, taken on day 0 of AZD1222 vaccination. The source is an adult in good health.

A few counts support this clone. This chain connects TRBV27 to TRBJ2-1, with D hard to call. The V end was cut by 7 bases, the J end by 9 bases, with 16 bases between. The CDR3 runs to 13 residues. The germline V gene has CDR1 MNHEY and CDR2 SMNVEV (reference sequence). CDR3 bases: TGTGCCAGCACCACATGGGGAATCCCTGAGCAGTTCTTC. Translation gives CASTTWGIPEQFF.

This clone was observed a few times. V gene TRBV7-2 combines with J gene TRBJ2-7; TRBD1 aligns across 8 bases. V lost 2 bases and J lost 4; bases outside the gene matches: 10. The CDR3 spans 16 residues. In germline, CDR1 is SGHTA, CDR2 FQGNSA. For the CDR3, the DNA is TGTGCCAGCAGCTTATCTTCATGGGACAGGACGTACGAGCAGTACTTC. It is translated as CASSLSSWDRTYEQYF. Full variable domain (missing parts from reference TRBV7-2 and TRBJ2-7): GAGVSQSPSNKVTEKGKDVELRCDPISGHTALYWYRQSLGQGLEFLIYFQGNSAPDKSGLPSDRFSAERTGGSVSTLTIQRTQQEDSAVYLCASSLSSWDRTYEQYFGPGTRLTVT.

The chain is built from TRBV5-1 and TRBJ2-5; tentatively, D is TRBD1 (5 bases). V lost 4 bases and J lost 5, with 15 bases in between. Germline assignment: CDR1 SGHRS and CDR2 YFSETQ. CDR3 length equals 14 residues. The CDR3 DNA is TGCGCCAGCAGCCAAGGGGCAGTTAAGGAGACCCAGTACTTC. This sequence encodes CASSQGAVKETQYF.

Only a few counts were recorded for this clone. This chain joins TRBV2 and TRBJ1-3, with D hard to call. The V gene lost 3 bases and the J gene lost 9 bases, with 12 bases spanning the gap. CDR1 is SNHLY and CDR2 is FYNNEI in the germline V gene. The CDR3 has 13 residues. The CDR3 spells CASSEDPILTIYF. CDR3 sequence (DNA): TGTGCCAGCAGTGAGGACCCCATTCTCACCATATATTTT.

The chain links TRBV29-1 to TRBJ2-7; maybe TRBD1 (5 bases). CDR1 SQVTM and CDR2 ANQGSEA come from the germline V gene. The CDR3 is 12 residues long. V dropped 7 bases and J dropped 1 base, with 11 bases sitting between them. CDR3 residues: CSAVDTSYEQYF. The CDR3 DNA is TGCAGCGCGGTGGACACGTCCTACGAGCAGTACTTC.

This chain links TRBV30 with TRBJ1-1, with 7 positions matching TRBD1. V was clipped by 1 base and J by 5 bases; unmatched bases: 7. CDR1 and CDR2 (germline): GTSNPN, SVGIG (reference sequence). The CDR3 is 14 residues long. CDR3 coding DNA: TGTGCCTGGAGTGCCCTAACAGGGGCGACTGAAGCTTTCTTT. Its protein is CAWSALTGATEAFF.

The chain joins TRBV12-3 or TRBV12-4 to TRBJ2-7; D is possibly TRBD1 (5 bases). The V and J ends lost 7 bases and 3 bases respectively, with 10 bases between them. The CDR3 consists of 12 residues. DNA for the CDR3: TGTGCCAGCACCCTCCAGGGCTACGAGCAGTACTTC. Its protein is CASTLQGYEQYF.

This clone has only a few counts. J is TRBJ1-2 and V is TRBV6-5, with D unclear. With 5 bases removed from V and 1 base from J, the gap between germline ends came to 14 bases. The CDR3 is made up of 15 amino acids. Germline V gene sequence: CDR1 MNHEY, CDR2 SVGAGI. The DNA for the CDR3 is TGTGCCAGCAGTAAGAGCGAACTGATTAACTATGGCTACACCTTC. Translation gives CASSKSELINYGYTF.

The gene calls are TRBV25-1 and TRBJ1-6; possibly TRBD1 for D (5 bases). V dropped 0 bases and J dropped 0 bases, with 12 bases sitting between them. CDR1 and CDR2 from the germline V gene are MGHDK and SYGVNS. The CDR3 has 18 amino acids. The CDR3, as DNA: TGTGCCAGCAGTGAATATGGTTGGGGGAGCTCCTATAATTCACCCCTCCACTTT. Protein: CASSEYGWGSSYNSPLHF.

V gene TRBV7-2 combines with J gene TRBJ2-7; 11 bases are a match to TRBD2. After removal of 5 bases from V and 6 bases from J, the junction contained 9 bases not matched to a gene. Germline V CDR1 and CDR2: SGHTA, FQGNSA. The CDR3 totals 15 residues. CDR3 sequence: CASSRLAGGPSEQYF. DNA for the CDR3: TGTGCCAGCAGCAGATTAGCGGGAGGGCCGTCCGAGCAGTACTTC.

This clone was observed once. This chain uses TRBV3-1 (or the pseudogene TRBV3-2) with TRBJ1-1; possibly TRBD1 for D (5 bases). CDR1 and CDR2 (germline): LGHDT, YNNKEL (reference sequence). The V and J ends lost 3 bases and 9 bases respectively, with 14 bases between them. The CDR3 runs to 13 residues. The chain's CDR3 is CASSHTYTGQAFF. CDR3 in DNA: TGTGCCAGCAGCCACACTTACACGGGACAAGCTTTCTTT.